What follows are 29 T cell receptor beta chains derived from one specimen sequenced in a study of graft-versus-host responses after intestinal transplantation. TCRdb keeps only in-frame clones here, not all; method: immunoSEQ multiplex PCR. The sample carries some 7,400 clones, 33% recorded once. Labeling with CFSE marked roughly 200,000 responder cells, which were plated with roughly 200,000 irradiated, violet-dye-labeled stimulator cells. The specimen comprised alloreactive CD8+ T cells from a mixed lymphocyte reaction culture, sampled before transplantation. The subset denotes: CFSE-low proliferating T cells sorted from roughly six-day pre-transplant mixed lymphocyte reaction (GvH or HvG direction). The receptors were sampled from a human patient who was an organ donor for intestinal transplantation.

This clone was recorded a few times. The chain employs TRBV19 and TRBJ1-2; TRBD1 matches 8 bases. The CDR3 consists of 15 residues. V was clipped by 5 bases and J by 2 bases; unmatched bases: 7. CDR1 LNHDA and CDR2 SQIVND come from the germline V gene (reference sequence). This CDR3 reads CASSRPGQENYGYTF. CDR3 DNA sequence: TGTGCCAGTAGTCGTCCGGGACAGGAGAACTATGGCTACACCTTC.

The CDR3, as DNA: TGCGCCAGCAGCCAAGAAGGTCTAGCGGGATCCATGGGCAATGAGCAGTTCTTC. Translation: CASSQEGLAGSMGNEQFF. The chain employs TRBV4-1 and TRBJ2-1; 9 positions agree with TRBD2. The germline gives CDR1 MGHRA, CDR2 YSYEKL. This CDR3 has 18 amino acids. J gave up 6 bases and V 0 bases, and 12 bases lay outside the gene matches.

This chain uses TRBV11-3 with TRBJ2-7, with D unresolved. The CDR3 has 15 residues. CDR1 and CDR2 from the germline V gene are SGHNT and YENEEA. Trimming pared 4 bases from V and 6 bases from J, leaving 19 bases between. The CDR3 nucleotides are TGTGCCAGCAGCTCTCAGCCAGGTTTATTGGGCGAGCAGTACTTC. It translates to CASSSQPGLLGEQYF.

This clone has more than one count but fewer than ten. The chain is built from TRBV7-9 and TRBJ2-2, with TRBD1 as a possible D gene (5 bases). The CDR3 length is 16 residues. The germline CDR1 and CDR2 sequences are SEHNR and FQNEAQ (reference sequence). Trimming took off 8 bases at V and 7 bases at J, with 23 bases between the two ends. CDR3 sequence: CASSLRLTDGGGELFF. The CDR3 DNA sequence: TGTGCCAGCTCCCTCCGGTTGACAGACGGTGGCGGGGAGCTGTTTTTT.

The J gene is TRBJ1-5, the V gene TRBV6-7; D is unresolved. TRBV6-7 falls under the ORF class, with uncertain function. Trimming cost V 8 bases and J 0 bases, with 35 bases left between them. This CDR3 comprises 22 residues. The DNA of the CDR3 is TGTGCCAGCCTTATGTCGGGATGGTTGGGCGGTCAGGATAACTATAGCAATCAGCCCCAGCATTTT. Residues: CASLMSGWLGGQDNYSNQPQHF.

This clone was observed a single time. The CDR3 reads CAWSVQRQGIFNYGYTF. CDR3 DNA sequence: TGTGCCTGGAGTGTACAGAGACAGGGAATATTTAACTATGGCTACACCTTC. This rearrangement joins TRBV30 to TRBJ1-2, with TRBD1 identical over 7 bases. The junction had 11 bases not matched to a gene; V was cut back by 0 bases and J by 1 base. The CDR3 has 17 amino acids. Germline values: CDR1 GTSNPN, CDR2 SVGIG (reference sequence).

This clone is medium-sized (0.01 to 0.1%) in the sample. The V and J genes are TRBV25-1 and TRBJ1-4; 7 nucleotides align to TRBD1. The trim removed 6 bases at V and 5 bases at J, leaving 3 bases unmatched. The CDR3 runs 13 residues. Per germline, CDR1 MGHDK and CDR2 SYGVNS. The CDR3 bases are TGTGCCAGCAGATTGACAGGGAATGAAAAACTGTTTTTT. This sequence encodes CASRLTGNEKLFF.

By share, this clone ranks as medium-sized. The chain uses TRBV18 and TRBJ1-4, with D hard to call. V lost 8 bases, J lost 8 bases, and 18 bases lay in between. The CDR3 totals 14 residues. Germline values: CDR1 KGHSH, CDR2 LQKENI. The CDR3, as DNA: TGTGCCAGCCGAGATACGGGTGATGGCGAAAAACTGTTTTTT. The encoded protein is CASRDTGDGEKLFF. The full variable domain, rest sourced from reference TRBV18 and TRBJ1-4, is NAGVMQNPRHLVRRRGQEARLRCSPMKGHSHVYWYRQLPEEGLKFMVYLQKENIIDESGMPKERFSAEFPKEGPSILRIQQVVRGDSAAYFCASRDTGDGEKLFFGSGTQLSVL.

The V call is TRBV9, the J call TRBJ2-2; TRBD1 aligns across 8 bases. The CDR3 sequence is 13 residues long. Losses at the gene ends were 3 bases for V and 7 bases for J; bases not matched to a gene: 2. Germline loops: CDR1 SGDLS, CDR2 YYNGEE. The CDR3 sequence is CASSDRGVGELFF. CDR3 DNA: TGTGCCAGCAGCGACAGGGGGGTCGGGGAGCTGTTTTTT.

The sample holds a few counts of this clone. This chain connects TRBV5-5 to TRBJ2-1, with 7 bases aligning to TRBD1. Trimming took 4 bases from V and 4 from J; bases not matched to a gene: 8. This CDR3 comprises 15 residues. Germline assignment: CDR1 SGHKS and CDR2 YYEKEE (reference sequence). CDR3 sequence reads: CASSPQWTGYNEQFF. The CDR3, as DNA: TGTGCCAGCAGCCCCCAATGGACAGGTTACAATGAGCAGTTCTTC.

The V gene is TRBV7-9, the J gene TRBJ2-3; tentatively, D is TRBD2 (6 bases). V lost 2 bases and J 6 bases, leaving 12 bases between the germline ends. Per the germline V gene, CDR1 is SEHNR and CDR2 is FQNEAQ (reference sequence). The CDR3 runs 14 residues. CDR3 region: CASSLLAEEDTQYF. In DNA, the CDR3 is TGTGCCAGCAGCTTATTAGCGGAAGAGGATACGCAGTATTTT. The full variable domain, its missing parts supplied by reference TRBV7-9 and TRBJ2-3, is DTGVSQNPRHKITKRGQNVTFRCDPISEHNRLYWYRQTLGQGPEFLTYFQNEAQLEKSRLLSDRFSAERPKGSFSTLEIQRTEQGDSAMYLCASSLLAEEDTQYFGPGTRLTVL.

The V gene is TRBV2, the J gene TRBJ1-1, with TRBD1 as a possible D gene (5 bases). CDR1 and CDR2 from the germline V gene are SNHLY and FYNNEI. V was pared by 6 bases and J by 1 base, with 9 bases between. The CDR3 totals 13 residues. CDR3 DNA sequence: TGTGCCAGCAGGTTGACAGAGAACACTGAAGCTTTCTTT. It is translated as CASRLTENTEAFF.

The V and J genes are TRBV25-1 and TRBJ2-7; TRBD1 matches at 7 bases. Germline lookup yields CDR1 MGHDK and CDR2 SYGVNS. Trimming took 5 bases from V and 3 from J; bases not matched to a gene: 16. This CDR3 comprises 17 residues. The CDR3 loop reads CASSPLTPRQGFYEQYF. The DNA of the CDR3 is TGTGCCAGCAGTCCGCTGACCCCCCGACAGGGTTTCTACGAGCAGTACTTC.

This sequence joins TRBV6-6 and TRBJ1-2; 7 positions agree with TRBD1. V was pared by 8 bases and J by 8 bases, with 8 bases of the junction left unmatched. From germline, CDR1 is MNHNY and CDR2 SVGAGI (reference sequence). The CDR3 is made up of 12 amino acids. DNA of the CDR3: TGTGCCAGCCGTACTGGGACAGACGGCTACACCTTC. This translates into CASRTGTDGYTF.

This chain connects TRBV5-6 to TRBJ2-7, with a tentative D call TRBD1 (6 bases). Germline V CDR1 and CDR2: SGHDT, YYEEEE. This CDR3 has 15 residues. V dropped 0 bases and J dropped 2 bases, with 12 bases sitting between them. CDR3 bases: TGTGCCAGCAGCTTGGGGGCAGGGGATGCCTACGAGCAGTACTTC. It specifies CASSLGAGDAYEQYF. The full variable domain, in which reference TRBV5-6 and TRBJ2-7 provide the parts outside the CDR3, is DAGVTQSPTHLIKTRGQQVTLRCSPKSGHDTVSWYQQALGQGPQFIFQYYEEEERQRGNFPDRFSGHQFPNYSSELNVNALLLGDSALYLCASSLGAGDAYEQYFGPGTRLTVT.

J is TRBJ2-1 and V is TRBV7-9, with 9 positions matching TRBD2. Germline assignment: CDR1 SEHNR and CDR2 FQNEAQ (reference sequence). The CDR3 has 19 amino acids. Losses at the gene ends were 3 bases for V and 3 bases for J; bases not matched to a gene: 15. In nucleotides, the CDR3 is TGTGCCAGCAGCTTTATTAAGGGCGGGGGGGGCACTCTCTACAATGAGCAGTTCTTC. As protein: CASSFIKGGGGTLYNEQFF. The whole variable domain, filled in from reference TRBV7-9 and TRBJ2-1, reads DTGVSQNPRHKITKRGQNVTFRCDPISEHNRLYWYRQTLGQGPEFLTYFQNEAQLEKSRLLSDRFSAERPKGSFSTLEIQRTEQGDSAMYLCASSFIKGGGGTLYNEQFFGPGTRLTVL.

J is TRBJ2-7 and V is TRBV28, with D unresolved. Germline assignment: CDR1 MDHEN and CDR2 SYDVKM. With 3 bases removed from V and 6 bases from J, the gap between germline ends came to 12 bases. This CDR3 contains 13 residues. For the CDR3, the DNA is TGTGCCAGCAGTTTTTTACAGTCGAGCGAGCAGTACTTC. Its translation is CASSFLQSSEQYF. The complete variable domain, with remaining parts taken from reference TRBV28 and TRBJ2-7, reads DVKVTQSSRYLVKRTGEKVFLECVQDMDHENMFWYRQDPGLGLRLIYFSYDVKMKEKGDIPEGYSVSREKKERFSLILESASTNQTSMYLCASSFLQSSEQYFGPGTRLTVT.

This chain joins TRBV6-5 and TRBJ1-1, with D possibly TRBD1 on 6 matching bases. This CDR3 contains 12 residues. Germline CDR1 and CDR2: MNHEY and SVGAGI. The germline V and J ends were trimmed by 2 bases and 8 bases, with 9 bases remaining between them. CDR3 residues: CASSYSQGEAFF. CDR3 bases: TGTGCCAGCAGTTACAGCCAGGGGGAAGCTTTCTTT.

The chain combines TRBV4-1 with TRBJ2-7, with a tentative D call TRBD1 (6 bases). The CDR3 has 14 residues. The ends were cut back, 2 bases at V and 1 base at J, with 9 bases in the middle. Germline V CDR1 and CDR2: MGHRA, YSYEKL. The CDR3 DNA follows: TGCGCCAGCAGCCAAATAGACAGGTCCTACGAGCAGTACTTC. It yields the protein CASSQIDRSYEQYF.

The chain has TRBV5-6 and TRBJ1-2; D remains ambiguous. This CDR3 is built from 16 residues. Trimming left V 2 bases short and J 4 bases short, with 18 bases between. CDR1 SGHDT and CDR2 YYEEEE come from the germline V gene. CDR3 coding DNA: TGTGCCAGCAGCTTTAGTAACGCCGCCTCCCTCTATGGCTACACCTTC. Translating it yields CASSFSNAASLYGYTF.

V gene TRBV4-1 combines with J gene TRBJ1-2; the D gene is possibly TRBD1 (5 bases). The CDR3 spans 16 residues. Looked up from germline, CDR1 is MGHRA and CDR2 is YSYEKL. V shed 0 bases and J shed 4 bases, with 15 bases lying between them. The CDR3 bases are TGCGCCAGCAGCCAAGATGAACCCTGGGGGGGCTATGGCTACACCTTC. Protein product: CASSQDEPWGGYGYTF.

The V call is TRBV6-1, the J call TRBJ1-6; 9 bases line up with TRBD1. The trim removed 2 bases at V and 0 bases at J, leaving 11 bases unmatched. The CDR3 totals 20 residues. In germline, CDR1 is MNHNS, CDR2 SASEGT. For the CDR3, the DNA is TGTGCCAGCAGTGAAAGGGGACAGGGTGTTCGGACCTCCTATAATTCACCCCTCCACTTT. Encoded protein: CASSERGQGVRTSYNSPLHF.

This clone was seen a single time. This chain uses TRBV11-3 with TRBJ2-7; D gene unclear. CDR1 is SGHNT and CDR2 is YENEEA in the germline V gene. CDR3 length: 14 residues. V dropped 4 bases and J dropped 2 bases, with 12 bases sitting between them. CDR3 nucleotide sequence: TGTGCCAGCAGCTGCGAAAGATGCCCCTACGAGCAGTACTTC. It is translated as CASSCERCPYEQYF.

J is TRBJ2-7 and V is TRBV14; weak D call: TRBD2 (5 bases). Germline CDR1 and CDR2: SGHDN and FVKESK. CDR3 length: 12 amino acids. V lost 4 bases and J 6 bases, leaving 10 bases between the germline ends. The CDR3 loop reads CASSRRTLEQYF. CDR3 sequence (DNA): TGTGCCAGCAGCCGAAGGACTCTCGAGCAGTACTTC. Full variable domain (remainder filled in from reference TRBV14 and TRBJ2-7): EAGVTQFPSHSVIEKGQTVTLRCDPISGHDNLYWYRRVMGKEIKFLLHFVKESKQDESGMPNNRFLAERTGGTYSTLKVQPAELEDSGVYFCASSRRTLEQYFGPGTRLTVT.

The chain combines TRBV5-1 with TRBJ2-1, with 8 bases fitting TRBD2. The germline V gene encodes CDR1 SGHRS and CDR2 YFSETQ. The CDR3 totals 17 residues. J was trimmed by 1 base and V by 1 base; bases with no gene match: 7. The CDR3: CASSLLLPGGSYNEQFF. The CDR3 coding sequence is TGCGCCAGCAGCTTGCTACTCCCGGGAGGGTCCTACAATGAGCAGTTCTTC.

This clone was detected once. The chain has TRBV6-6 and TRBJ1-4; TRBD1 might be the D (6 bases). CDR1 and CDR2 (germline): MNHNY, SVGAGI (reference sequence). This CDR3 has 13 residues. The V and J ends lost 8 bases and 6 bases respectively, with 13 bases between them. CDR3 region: CASGEGDYEKLFF. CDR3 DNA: TGTGCCAGCGGAGAGGGGGATTATGAAAAACTGTTTTTT.

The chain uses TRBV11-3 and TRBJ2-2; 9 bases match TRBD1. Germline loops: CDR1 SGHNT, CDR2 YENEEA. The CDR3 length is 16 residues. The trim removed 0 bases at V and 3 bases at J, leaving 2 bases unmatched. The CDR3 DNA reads TGTGCCAGCAGCTTAGATCGGGACAGGGACACCGGGGAGCTGTTTTTT. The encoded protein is CASSLDRDRDTGELFF.

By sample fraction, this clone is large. The CDR3 region is CASSMGTGPYEQYF. The DNA for the CDR3 is TGTGCCAGTAGTATGGGGACAGGGCCCTACGAGCAGTACTTC. V gene TRBV19 combines with J gene TRBJ2-7; TRBD1 matches 9 bases. V lost 3 bases, J lost 2 bases, and 2 bases stayed unmatched. The CDR3 is 14 amino acids. The germline gives CDR1 LNHDA, CDR2 SQIVND (reference sequence).

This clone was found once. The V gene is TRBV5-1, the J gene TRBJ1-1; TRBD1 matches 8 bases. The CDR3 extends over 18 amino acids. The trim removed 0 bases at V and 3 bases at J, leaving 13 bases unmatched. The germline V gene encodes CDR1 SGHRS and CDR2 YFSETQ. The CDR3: CASSLAANPRGQDTEAFF. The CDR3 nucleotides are TGCGCCAGCAGCTTGGCCGCGAACCCCAGGGGGCAAGACACTGAAGCTTTCTTT.